A selection of T cell receptor beta chains follows, all from one sample in a study of T cell repertoires in ileal Crohn's disease. The table came from immunoSEQ multiplex PCR; TCRdb's copy has only in-frame clones and leaves some out. This table holds about 10,000 clones, around 75% found once. Source material: ileal tissue. The receptors originated from an adult with Crohn's disease. Each CDR3 is given with its conserved first and last residue. A D gene is named only where the DNA matches it firmly.

d_call v_call cdr3_aa
TRBD1 TRBV27 CASSLGVSGGNEAFF
TRBD2 TRBV18 CASSRERGAPGEQYF
. TRBV25-1 CASSEPGVYQPQHF
TRBD1 TRBV5-8 CASSLDRVSGNTIYF
. TRBV7-2 CASSLEARRVTEAFF
TRBD1 TRBV10-1 CASSAAGQGVTEAFF
TRBD2 TRBV7-2 CASSPGLAGDLAKNIQYF
. TRBV4-1 CASNPVGSSYGYTF
. TRBV6-4 CASSVEREPYNEQFF
. TRBV5-6 CASSKNRLIGYTF
. TRBV19 CASSMYAVNTEAFF
TRBD1 TRBV19 CASSSDRVSYGYTF
. TRBV6-5 CATGHRTVNYGYTF
. TRBV29-1 CSVGVGQSLITDTQYF
TRBD1 TRBV18 CASSPQGAIGELFF
. TRBV5-1 CASSPGTPAYEQYF
. TRBV4-1 CASSQELTSGGVVGWYQPQHF
. TRBV4-1 CASSQVSSSYNEQFF
TRBD1 TRBV7-9 CASSRPGQGNQPQHF
. TRBV6-6 CASSYEGGGGGYTF
TRBD1 TRBV6-6 CASSTGTGTGYTF
TRBD1 TRBV27 CASTGQGKVGYTF
TRBD1 TRBV2 CASRGQGTPNEQFF
TRBD2 TRBV29-1 CSVDNQRGVNEQFF
. TRBV7-2 CASSLGSSYNEQFF
. TRBV2 CASSEVLAPGELFF
TRBD1 TRBV6-4 CASSAPGTDEAFF
. TRBV5-4 CASSPRTVGTDTQYF
. TRBV29-1 CSVVPGNTEAFF
. TRBV10-3 CAISERGYEQYF
. TRBV5-1 CASSLGQANNQPQHF
. TRBV27 CASSLSVMVGAEAFF
TRBD2 TRBV2 CAITSGATGYTQYF
TRBD2 TRBV19 CASSPGLAGVYEQYF
. TRBV6-6 CASRIDGYTF
TRBD2 TRBV27 CASSPGITTSGVGEQYF
. TRBV2 CASSPPFLNTEAFF
TRBD1 TRBV4-2 CASSPRQGAHEQYF
TRBD1 TRBV7-2 CASNHRTGGHNEQFF
. TRBV9 CASSAGGGGNSGNTIYF
TRBD2 TRBV6-1 CASSEGTGGGDYNEQFF
TRBD2 TRBV4-3 CASSQEGGSSGANVLTF
TRBD1 TRBV7-8 CASRRLGQGDAGELFF
TRBD1 TRBV29-1 CSVEEGTGVLFF
TRBD2 TRBV7-8 CASLAGRNTGELFF
TRBD1 TRBV6-5 CASRPTGGFAFF
. TRBV6-5 CASSYSSGEYLHF
. TRBV6-6 CASRESGFGQPQHF
. TRBV7-9 CASSPQQGQAGYGYTF